A selection of T cell receptor beta chains follows, all from one sample in a study of blood T cell repertoires in COVID-19. Only in-frame clones appear in the TCRdb table, and some are missing; sequencing was by immunoSEQ multiplex PCR. Found here are approximately 190,000 clones, 84% of them singletons; the top ten hold over 13%. Sequenced: peripheral blood. Source of these receptors: a man in his thirties or forties with active or convalescent COVID-19. Each CDR3 is given with its conserved first and last residue. The order of the fields is J gene, clone size, V gene, D gene, CDR3 DNA, CDR3 protein. D genes are given only for firm matches. Where a row states a size, it is once, few, many or the class of an expanded clone; other rows omit it.

>TRBJ1-3|.|TRBV6-2/TRBV6-3|TRBD1
TGTGCCAGCAGTTACTCGCCTTACGGGGACAGGCCAGAATCTGGAAACACCATATATTTT
CASSYSPYGDRPESGNTIYF
>TRBJ1-1|.|TRBV6-4|.
TGTGCCAGCAGTGGACAGCCGAACACTGAAGCTTTCTTT
CASSGQPNTEAFF
>TRBJ2-7|once|TRBV27|.
TGTGCCAGCAGTTTATCGGCGGGCTCCTACGAGCAGTACTTC
CASSLSAGSYEQYF
>TRBJ2-6|once|TRBV19|.
TGTGCCAGTAGTATTTTGACAGCTGGGGCCAACGTCCTGACTTTC
CASSILTAGANVLTF
>TRBJ1-6|.|TRBV28|.
TGTGCCAGCAGTTTAAGCAGGAATTCACCCCTCCACTTT
CASSLSRNSPLHF
>TRBJ1-3|.|TRBV18|.
TGTGCCAGCTCGCGCGAAATTGGAGTCGAATCTGGAAACACCATATATTTT
CASSREIGVESGNTIYF
>TRBJ2-2|.|TRBV29-1|.
TGCAGCGGTTCGGCCACTCGGACAGTTGGGACCGGGGAGCTGTTTTTT
CSGSATRTVGTGELFF
>TRBJ2-6|.|TRBV2|.
TGTGCCAGCAGTGACAATCTAAGCTCTGGGGCCAACGTCCTGACTTTC
CASSDNLSSGANVLTF
>TRBJ1-4|.|TRBV27|.
TGTGCCAGCAGTTTATCAGGGGCGCATGAAAAACTGTTTTTT
CASSLSGAHEKLFF
>TRBJ1-1|.|TRBV4-1|TRBD1
TGCGCCAGCAGCCAAACACAGGGGCTTGGGAACACTGAAGCTTTCTTT
CASSQTQGLGNTEAFF
>TRBJ1-2|.|TRBV6-2/TRBV6-3|.
TGTGCCAGCAGCCCCGGGACAACTCTTGATGGCTACACCTTC
CASSPGTTLDGYTF
>TRBJ1-3|few|TRBV7-6|TRBD1
TGTGCCAGCAGCCCCGGGACAGGGTCTGGAAACACCATATATTTT
CASSPGTGSGNTIYF
>TRBJ1-5|.|TRBV11-2|.
TGTGCCAGCAGCTTATCTCCCGGGTCCAATCAGCCCCAGCATTTT
CASSLSPGSNQPQHF
>TRBJ2-1|.|TRBV5-1|.
TGCGCCAGCAGCTTGGGACTTGACCGGTTCTTC
CASSLGLDRFF
>TRBJ2-2|.|TRBV13|TRBD1
TGTGCCAGCAGCTTAGTACAGGGGAAGAACACCGGGGAGCTGTTTTTT
CASSLVQGKNTGELFF
>TRBJ1-2|few|TRBV19|.
TGTGCCAGTAATCCTCTTATGGCTCGGGGGGGCTACACCTTC
CASNPLMARGGYTF
>TRBJ1-6|.|TRBV5-1|.
TGCGCCAGCAGCTTGCGGGAAGGCTATAATTCACCCCTCCACTTT
CASSLREGYNSPLHF
>TRBJ2-1|.|TRBV6-5|TRBD2
TGTGCCAGCAGTCCCCTTAGCGGGGGGTACAATGAGCAGTTCTTC
CASSPLSGGYNEQFF
>TRBJ1-1|.|TRBV28|.
TGTGCCAGCAGTCTCTCGTACACTGAAGCTTTCTTT
CASSLSYTEAFF
>TRBJ1-2|.|TRBV19|TRBD1
TGTGCCAGTAGAGGAAGGACAGGGGGCTATGGCTACACCTTC
CASRGRTGGYGYTF
>TRBJ1-2|.|TRBV19|.
TGTGCCAGTAGGGGACTTCGGTCCCTCTATGGCTACACCTTC
CASRGLRSLYGYTF
>TRBJ2-1|.|TRBV5-1|TRBD2
TGCGCCAGCAGCTTGGGGGGAGGGGCCGAGCAGTTCTTC
CASSLGGGAEQFF
>TRBJ2-1|.|TRBV7-9|.
TGTGCCAGCAGCACGGAGAAAATCTCCTACAATGAGCAGTTCTTC
CASSTEKISYNEQFF
>TRBJ1-5|.|TRBV11-2|TRBD1
TGTGCCAGCAGCGGGACAGTTTTGCAGCCCCAGCATTTT
CASSGTVLQPQHF
>TRBJ2-2|.|TRBV30|.
TGTGCCTGGACTAGCTCCGGGGAGCTGTTTTTT
CAWTSSGELFF
>TRBJ2-2|once|TRBV19|TRBD2
TGTGCCAGTAGTATAGGCATCCTAGCGGGAGTGATCCGGGAGCTGTTTTTT
CASSIGILAGVIRELFF
>TRBJ2-2|few|TRBV5-1|TRBD1
TGCGCCAGCAGCCGCGCAGGGGGCTCGGGCACCGGGGAGCTGTTTTTT
CASSRAGGSGTGELFF
>TRBJ2-7|.|TRBV6-5|TRBD2
TGTGCCAGCATTGGACTAGCGGGAGGCTCCTACGAGCAGTACTTC
CASIGLAGGSYEQYF
>TRBJ1-1|.|TRBV18|.
TGTGCCAGCTCCGCTGGGGCAGGGGTGAACACTGAAGCTTTCTTT
CASSAGAGVNTEAFF
>TRBJ1-1|.|TRBV14|.
TGTGCCAGCAGCCAAGGAAGCCCGACATCCCCGAACACTGAAGCTTTCTTT
CASSQGSPTSPNTEAFF
>TRBJ1-3|.|TRBV15|TRBD1
TGTGCCACCAGCAGAGGGGTGATCAACAGGGGAATTGGAAACACCATATATTTT
CATSRGVINRGIGNTIYF
>TRBJ2-3|.|TRBV24-1|.
TGTGCCACCAGTGATTCGGTATCAGATACGCAGTATTTT
CATSDSVSDTQYF
>TRBJ1-2|.|TRBV20-1|.
TGCAGTGCTTCCAGTAATTATGGCTACACCTTC
CSASSNYGYTF
>TRBJ1-2|.|TRBV30|.
TGTGCCTGCCCCAGCGGGGGCTACACCTTC
CACPSGGYTF
>TRBJ2-2|.|TRBV12-3/TRBV12-4|.
TGTGCCAGCAGCTCACAGGGAACCGGGGAGCTGTTTTTT
CASSSQGTGELFF
>TRBJ2-7|few|TRBV11-2|.
TGTGCCAGCAGCTTAGCAGGGGCCCACGAGCAGTACTTC
CASSLAGAHEQYF
>TRBJ2-5|.|TRBV7-9|TRBD1
TGTGCCAGCAGCTTAGAGTATACAGGGGGAGAGACCCAGTACTTC
CASSLEYTGGETQYF
>TRBJ1-2|.|TRBV7-3|TRBD1
TGTGCCAGCAGCCCTTCAGGACAGGCCTATGGCTACACCTTC
CASSPSGQAYGYTF
>TRBJ2-7|.|TRBV5-1|.
TGCGCCAGCAGCGGAGGGAGTCTATACGAGCAGTACTTC
CASSGGSLYEQYF
>TRBJ1-1|.|TRBV7-9|.
TGTGCCAGCAGCTTACTAGAGATAAACACTGAAGCTTTCTTT
CASSLLEINTEAFF
>TRBJ1-1|.|TRBV6-5|.
TGTGCCAGCGGTTGGCTTGAAGCTTTCTTT
CASGWLEAFF
>TRBJ2-1|.|TRBV4-3|.
TGCGCCAGCAGCCAGGAAAGGACGGGACAATCTTACAATGAGCAGTTCTTC
CASSQERTGQSYNEQFF
>TRBJ2-1|.|TRBV15|.
TGTGCCACCAGCATACCGACTAGTGCTGAGCAGTTCTTC
CATSIPTSAEQFF
>TRBJ1-5|.|TRBV7-9|.
TGTGCCAGCAGCTTAGGGGGTCAGGGAACTTATTTT
CASSLGGQGTYF
>TRBJ2-2|.|TRBV27|.
TGTGCCAGCTTGGGGGGTGCGGGGGAGCTGTTTTTT
CASLGGAGELFF
>TRBJ2-7|few|TRBV4-1|TRBD2
TGCGCCAGCAGCCTTAGCGGGGTGGCCTCCTACGAGCAGTACTTC
CASSLSGVASYEQYF
>TRBJ1-5|.|TRBV6-5|TRBD1
TGTGCCAGCAGCGACAGGGTCGAACAGCCCCAGCATTTT
CASSDRVEQPQHF
>TRBJ2-2|.|TRBV9|TRBD2
TGTGCCAGCAGCGTAGTTTCTAGCGGGGCAGGCGGGGAGCTGTTTTTT
CASSVVSSGAGGELFF
>TRBJ2-7|few|TRBV27|.
TGTGCCAGCAGTTTATCCAGGGGCTACGAGCAGTACTTC
CASSLSRGYEQYF
>TRBJ1-1|.|TRBV24-1|.
TGTGCCACCAGCCAATATGGGACAGAAGCTTTCTTT
CATSQYGTEAFF
>TRBJ2-5|.|TRBV6-6|TRBD2
TGTGCCAGCAGTACCGGACTAGCGGGTTCAGAGGAGACCCAGTACTTC
CASSTGLAGSEETQYF
>TRBJ2-1|.|TRBV12-5|TRBD2
TGTGCTAGTGGCCTAGCGGGGGCCTCAATAGAGCAGTTCTTC
CASGLAGASIEQFF
>TRBJ1-3|.|TRBV13|TRBD1
TGTGCCAGCAGCAGGGACAGGGCCTCTGGAAACACCATATATTTT
CASSRDRASGNTIYF
>TRBJ1-2|.|TRBV5-4|.
TGTGCCAGCAGCTTGGCTGGGAGCGGCTATGGCTACACCTTC
CASSLAGSGYGYTF
>TRBJ1-5|.|TRBV4-1|.
TGCGCCAGCAGCCAAGTGGCAGGGCCTAGCAATCAGCCCCAGCATTTT
CASSQVAGPSNQPQHF
>TRBJ1-2|.|TRBV4-3|TRBD1
TGCGCCAGCAGCCAAGATAGGGACAGGGGCCTCGTGGCCTATGGCTACACCTTC
CASSQDRDRGLVAYGYTF
>TRBJ1-5|.|TRBV14|.
TGTGCCAGCAGCCAAGATTGGGGGGAAAGCAATCAGCCCCAGCATTTT
CASSQDWGESNQPQHF
>TRBJ2-7|.|TRBV18|.
TGTGCCAGCTCACCAAAAACGGAGGGTGCCGAGCAGTACTTC
CASSPKTEGAEQYF
>TRBJ2-7|.|TRBV6-5|TRBD1
TGTGCCAGCACTCAGGCCGGGACAGGGAACTACGAGCAGTACTTC
CASTQAGTGNYEQYF
>TRBJ2-5|.|TRBV15|TRBD2
TGTGCCACCAGCAGCTGGGCGGGAGAGGCAAAGGAGACCCAGTACTTC
CATSSWAGEAKETQYF